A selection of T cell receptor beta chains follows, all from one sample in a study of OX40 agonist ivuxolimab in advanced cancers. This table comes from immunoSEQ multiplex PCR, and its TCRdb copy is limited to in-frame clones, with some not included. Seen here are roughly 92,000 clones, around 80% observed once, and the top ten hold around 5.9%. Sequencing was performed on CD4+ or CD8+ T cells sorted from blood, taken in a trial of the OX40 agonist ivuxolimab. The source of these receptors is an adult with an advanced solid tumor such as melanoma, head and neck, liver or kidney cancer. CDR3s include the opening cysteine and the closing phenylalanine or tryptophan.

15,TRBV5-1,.,CASSSIPGQAYEQYF
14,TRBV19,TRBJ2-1,CASGLPSIYNEQFF
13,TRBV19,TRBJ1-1,CASQNRGGVRAFF
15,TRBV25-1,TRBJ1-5,CASSPGQGGNQPQHF
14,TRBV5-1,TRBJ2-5,CASSLDGHQETQYF
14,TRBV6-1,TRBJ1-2,CASSEKTLGYGYTF
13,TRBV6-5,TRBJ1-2,CASSTEGSGGYTF
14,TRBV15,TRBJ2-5,CATSTGQAQETQYF
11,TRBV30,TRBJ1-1,CAWSERERAFF
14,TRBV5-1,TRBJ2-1,CASSFGTKDNEQFF
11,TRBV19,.,CASSKGDEQYF
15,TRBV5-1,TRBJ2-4,CASSPPNTGEDIQYF
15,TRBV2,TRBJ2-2,CASTGGTANTGELFF
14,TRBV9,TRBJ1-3,CASSVASSGNTIYF
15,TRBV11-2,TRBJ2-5,CASSLDRPHQGGQYF
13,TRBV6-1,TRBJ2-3,CASSGTFTDTQYF
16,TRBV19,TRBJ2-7,CASSSGLAESSYEQYF
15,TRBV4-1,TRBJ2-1,CASSLTSDSYNEQFF
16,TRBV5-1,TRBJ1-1,CASSLAAGAAGTEAFF
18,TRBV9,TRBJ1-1,CASSPSRGPWTGNTEAFF
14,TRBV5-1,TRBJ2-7,CASSHRDRVFEQYF
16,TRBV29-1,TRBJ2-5,CSVEEPSGRRQETQYF
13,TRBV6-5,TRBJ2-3,CASGDGGADTQYF
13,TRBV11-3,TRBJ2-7,CASSPRQGYEQYF
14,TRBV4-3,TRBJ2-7,CASSQDGSIVEQYF
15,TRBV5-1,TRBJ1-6,CASSLGSDYYSPLHF
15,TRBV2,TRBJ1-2,CASSEVRLGGSGYTF
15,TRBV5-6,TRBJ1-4,CASSDFILGDEKLFF
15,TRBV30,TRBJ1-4,CAWGDTLGTNEKLFF
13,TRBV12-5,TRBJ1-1,CASGIGGITEAFF
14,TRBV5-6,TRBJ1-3,CASSLRGLGNTIYF
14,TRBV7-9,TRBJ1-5,CASSLWESGQPQHF